At least ten counts were recorded for the clone carrying this T cell receptor beta chain. Its antigen is unidentified. Germline CDR1 is SEHNR and CDR2 is FQNEAQ (reference sequence). The CDR3 spans 14 residues. V lost 4 bases and J 3 bases, leaving 13 bases between the germline ends. The entry originates in a study of early T cells in non-severe SARS-CoV-2 infection. For the study at large: With bulk RNA from unsorted whole blood as input, sequencing yielded unpaired chains.

Study outcomes and limitations: Matching results from VDJdb favored anti-spike CD8 responses, leaving private and CD4 specificities undetected.

Unique molecular identifiers (one per individual cDNA molecule) were attached. TCRdb passed the 5' RACE reads through MiXCR, listing each CDR3 protein once. The data show tens of thousands of distinct CDR3 sequences, under 8% seen once. The source of this sequence is an adult who was a healthcare worker with PCR-confirmed SARS-CoV-2 infection or an uninfected control (not recorded which). Here the sequenced sample was whole blood, taken at baseline. V usage is TRBV7-9 and J usage is TRBJ2-7; D unresolved. The CDR3 loop is CASSSGPPDYEQYF. The CDR3 bases are TGTGCCAGCAGCTCAGGACCCCCCGACTACGAGCAGTACTTC.